A single T cell receptor (beta chain) is shown here with its context. This record belongs to a study of CD8+CD57+ T cells in acquired aplastic anemia. Looked up from germline, CDR1 is SEHNR and CDR2 is FQNEAQ (reference sequence). CDR3 length: 15 residues. V was clipped by 4 bases and J by 6 bases; unmatched bases: 9. It was genomic DNA that served as the template for profiling TCR beta VDJ and CDR3. MiXCR, applied by TCRdb to the reads, yields one record per CDR3 protein. The data show fewer than 200,000 distinct CDR3 sequences, just under 65% seen once. The receptor's source is a human donor in good health. The material sequenced was sorted CD4+, CD8+, or CD8+CD57+ T cells (not recorded which) from PBMCs. The genes are TRBV7-9 and TRBJ2-7, with 10 nucleotides matching TRBD1. CDR3 sequence (DNA): TGTGCCAGCAGCTCACCGGGACAGGGGACTATCGAGCAGTACTTC. It specifies CASSSPGQGTIEQYF.